This T cell receptor beta chain was captured by sequencing in a study of blood T cell repertoires in COVID-19. Assay used: immunoSEQ multiplex PCR; TCRdb lists only in-frame clones, some missing. Of fewer than 300,000 clones listed, 82% are singletons. CDR1 is LNHDA, CDR2 SQIVND, per germline (reference sequence). The CDR3 has 16 amino acids. The V and J ends lost 5 bases and 5 bases, in that order; junction bases with no gene match: 8. The chain uses TRBV19 and TRBJ2-7, with 14 bases fitting TRBD2. The TCR was taken from a man in his forties who had been exposed to COVID-19. The material sequenced was PBMCs or T cells enriched from blood (not recorded which). Here the CDR3 DNA reads TGTGCCAGTAGTGTAATCCCGGGACTAGCGGGAGACGAGCAGTACTTC. Its protein product is CASSVIPGLAGDEQYF. The entire variable domain, with the rest obtained from reference TRBV19 and TRBJ2-7, is as follows: DGGITQSPKYLFRKEGQNVTLSCEQNLNHDAMYWYRQDPGQGLRLIYYSQIVNDFQKGDIAEGYSVSREKKESFPLTVTSAQKNPTAFYLCASSVIPGLAGDEQYFGPGTRLTVT.